This TCR beta chain came from a study of blood T cell repertoires in COVID-19. At the level of the study: Some COVID-19 samples were acute and others convalescent; all came from the United States, Italy and Spain. From T cells, B-cell-depleted T cells, or PBMCs came the material, which was cDNA or gDNA.

Original methodology: Cell counts per sample came from amplifying reference gene primers. Profiled with immunoSEQ multiplex PCR; TCRdb holds only in-frame clones, not every one. The V and J calls and clone size were taken over from that table, and D and trimming were inferred from the DNA. The sample contains roughly 140,000 clones, approximately 89% of which appear only once. Trimming cost V 6 bases and J 0 bases; bases outside gene matches: 10. This CDR3 contains 16 residues. Germline loops: CDR1 KGHSH, CDR2 LQKENI. The sequencing sample was made of peripheral blood. The TCR sequence derives from a human donor in a cohort sampled during active COVID-19. This sequence joins TRBV18 and TRBJ1-1; 7 nucleotides match TRBD1. In DNA, the CDR3 is TGTGCCAGCTCCCCGGGAGGGGGCGGCGTGAACACTGAAGCTTTCTTT. Residues: CASSPGGGGVNTEAFF.